These 2 T cell receptor beta chains were sequenced from one sample in a study of cytomegalovirus exposure and HLA in healthy donors. TCRdb's table, derived via immunoSEQ multiplex PCR, lists solely in-frame clones and lacks some. Here the sample spans about 280,000 clones, about 86% being singletons. Sequenced input: PBMCs. The receptors stem from a woman aged 18-29 years in good health and CMV-seronegative.

DNA for the CDR3: TGTGCCAGCAGCTTGTCCCAGCGGCAGTATTTT. Translated, it gives CASSLSQRQYF. The J gene is TRBJ2-3, the V gene TRBV5-4; D gene ambiguous. The ends were cut back, 1 base at V and 11 bases at J, with 8 bases in the middle. This CDR3 has 11 residues. Germline assignment: CDR1 SGHNT and CDR2 YYREEE (reference sequence).

The gene calls are TRBV5-1 and TRBJ2-1; a weak D match, TRBD2 (6 bases). Trimming pared 1 base from V and 7 bases from J, leaving 12 bases between. This CDR3 is 14 amino acids long. The germline gives CDR1 SGHRS, CDR2 YFSETQ. CDR3 amino acids: CASSLLGGWNEQFF. DNA of the CDR3: TGCGCCAGCAGCTTGTTGGGGGGTTGGAATGAGCAGTTCTTC.